Shown below are 15 T cell receptor beta chains from a single sample sequenced in a study of CD8 T cells in ankylosing spondylitis. A single record per CDR3 protein comes from TCRdb applying MiXCR to the 5' RACE reads. Of about 210,000 distinct CDR3 sequences in the sample, roughly 8.2% were seen once. Input material: blood, either unsorted or a sorted T cell fraction (not recorded which). Receptors were obtained from a female donor with ankylosing spondylitis or in good health (not recorded which).

This clonotype was seen ten or more times. The chain is built from TRBV7-2 and TRBJ2-7, with 7 positions matching TRBD2. From germline, CDR1 is SGHTA and CDR2 FQGNSA. With V trimmed by 4 bases and J by 6 bases, 12 bases remained unmatched. The CDR3 is 15 residues long. The CDR3 spells CASSSQSGKVGEQYF. The CDR3 DNA reads TGTGCCAGCAGCTCCCAAAGCGGGAAGGTGGGCGAGCAGTACTTC.

The gene calls are TRBV6-2 or TRBV6-3 and TRBJ2-7, with D perhaps TRBD2 (5 bases). This CDR3 is 13 amino acids long. CDR1 is MNHEY, CDR2 SVGEGT, per germline. Trimming left V 3 bases short and J 2 bases short, with 8 bases between. Here the CDR3 reads CASSYSRAYEQYF. In DNA form, the CDR3 reads TGTGCCAGCAGTTATTCGAGGGCCTACGAGCAGTACTTC.

In this sample, this clonotype turned up a few times. The gene calls are TRBV3-1 and TRBJ1-1; D remains ambiguous. This CDR3 is 14 amino acids long. CDR1 is LGHDT and CDR2 is YNNKEL in the germline V gene (reference sequence). V was clipped by 1 base and J by 5 bases, with 11 bases between them. In DNA, the CDR3 is TGTGCCAGCAGCCAAGTTCAGCTGGGGACTGAAGCTTTCTTT. Translation gives CASSQVQLGTEAFF.

This clonotype was seen a handful of times. The chain links TRBV20-1 to TRBJ2-5; 8 nucleotides line up with TRBD2. Per germline, CDR1 DFQATT and CDR2 SNEGSKA (reference sequence). Trimming took 3 bases from V and 2 from J; bases not matched to a gene: 5. The CDR3 is 14 amino acids. The CDR3 region is CSASWSGGQETQYF. The DNA of the CDR3 is TGCAGTGCTAGCTGGAGCGGGGGTCAAGAGACCCAGTACTTC.

Comments on this clonotype: This may be a read error, as it is one base from a much larger clone. The chain couples TRBV29-1 to TRBJ1-1; D is unresolved. The CDR3 contains 14 residues. Trimming cost V 5 bases and J 6 bases, with 19 bases left between them. CDR1 is SQVTM and CDR2 is ANQGSEA in the germline V gene. CDR3 sequence (DNA): TGCAGCGTTCCCCCAGCAGGTCCCGGATCTGAAGCTTTCTTT. As protein: CSVPPAGPGSEAFF.

This clonotype was counted many times. The rearrangement joins TRBV5-5 to TRBJ1-2; D unresolved. This CDR3 is built from 13 residues. Trimming took off 4 bases at V and 4 bases at J, with 11 bases between the two ends. Germline V lookup: CDR1 SGHKS, CDR2 YYEKEE (reference sequence). In nucleotides, the CDR3 is TGTGCCAGCAGCCTACTGAGTCTCTATGGCTACACCTTC. Its translation is CASSLLSLYGYTF.

This clonotype was found many times. The genes are TRBV29-1 and TRBJ2-1; D is unclear. V lost 5 bases and J lost 5, with 7 bases in between. The germline V gene has CDR1 SQVTM and CDR2 ANQGSEA. The CDR3 totals 11 residues. Here the CDR3 reads CSVRKDNEQFF. The CDR3, as DNA: TGCAGCGTTCGGAAGGACAATGAGCAGTTCTTC.

This clonotype was counted ten times or more. The chain uses TRBV5-1 and TRBJ2-1; D is perhaps TRBD1 (6 bases). Germline-derived CDR1 and CDR2 are SGHRS and YFSETQ. The CDR3 loop spans 12 amino acids. V lost 6 bases, J lost 6 bases, and 10 bases lay in between. Written as DNA, the CDR3 is TGCGCCAGCAAAACAGGGCCCAATGAGCAGTTCTTC. Protein sequence: CASKTGPNEQFF.

This clonotype was seen many times. The chain links TRBV10-2 to TRBJ2-1; the D is unclear. The V and J ends lost 8 bases and 8 bases respectively, with 16 bases between them. The germline CDR1 and CDR2 sequences are WSHSY and SAAADI. The CDR3 covers 13 residues. CDR3 DNA sequence: TGCGCCAGCTCTCGGCTGGACCTCGATGAGCAGTTCTTC. It translates to CASSRLDLDEQFF.

This clonotype was observed at least ten times. The chain recombines TRBV2 with TRBJ2-7; 12 bases are shared with TRBD1. From germline, CDR1 is SNHLY and CDR2 FYNNEI. The CDR3 extends over 15 amino acids. The trim removed 6 bases at V and 7 bases at J, leaving 10 bases unmatched. CDR3 bases: TGTGCCAGCAGGGTACCGGGACAGGGGGCTCGTGAGCAGTACTTC. It yields the protein CASRVPGQGAREQYF.

This clonotype has a count of ten or more. The chain links TRBV6-5 to TRBJ2-1; 12 bases align to TRBD2. The CDR3 is 15 amino acids. Germline assignment: CDR1 MNHEY and CDR2 SVGAGI. V was pared by 4 bases and J by 6 bases, with 4 bases of the junction left unmatched. As DNA, the CDR3 is TGTGCCAGCAGTTCGACTAGCGGGAGTAGCAATGAGCAGTTCTTC. Amino acid sequence: CASSSTSGSSNEQFF.

As concerns this clonotype: A much more abundant neighbour one base away suggests this may be a read error. The rearrangement links TRBV3-1 to TRBJ2-5; no clear D. The CDR3 consists of 12 residues. Germline V gene lookup returns CDR1 LGHDT and CDR2 YNNKEL (reference sequence). The CDR3 loop reads CTSSHFQETQYF. For the CDR3, the DNA is TGTACCAGCAGCCATTTCCAAGAGACCCAGTACTTC.

This clonotype was counted ten times or more. V usage is TRBV5-1 and J usage is TRBJ2-7; 7 bases map to TRBD1. This CDR3 is 14 amino acids long. Trimming at V came to 4 bases and at J to 3 bases, leaving 7 bases not matched to a gene. Germline CDR1 is SGHRS and CDR2 is YFSETQ. CDR3 protein: CASSLDRARYEQYF. DNA of the CDR3: TGCGCCAGCAGCCTCGACAGGGCCCGCTACGAGCAGTACTTC.

The genes are TRBV6-1 and TRBJ1-6, with D uncertain. V lost 1 base and J lost 7, with 2 bases in between. The CDR3 contains 12 residues. The germline CDR1 and CDR2 sequences are MNHNS and SASEGT. The CDR3 nucleotides read TGTGCCAGCAGTGAAGTCAATTCACCCCTCCACTTT. Amino acid sequence: CASSEVNSPLHF.

The table lists this clonotype with many counts. V is TRBV28 and J is TRBJ2-3, with 12 positions matching TRBD2. Germline V gives CDR1 MDHEN, CDR2 SYDVKM. Trimming cost V 4 bases and J 11 bases; bases outside gene matches: 7. This CDR3 spans 14 amino acids. DNA for the CDR3: TGTGCCAGCAGTTGGCGACTAGCGGGGGCAAGGCAGTATTTT. This codes for CASSWRLAGARQYF.